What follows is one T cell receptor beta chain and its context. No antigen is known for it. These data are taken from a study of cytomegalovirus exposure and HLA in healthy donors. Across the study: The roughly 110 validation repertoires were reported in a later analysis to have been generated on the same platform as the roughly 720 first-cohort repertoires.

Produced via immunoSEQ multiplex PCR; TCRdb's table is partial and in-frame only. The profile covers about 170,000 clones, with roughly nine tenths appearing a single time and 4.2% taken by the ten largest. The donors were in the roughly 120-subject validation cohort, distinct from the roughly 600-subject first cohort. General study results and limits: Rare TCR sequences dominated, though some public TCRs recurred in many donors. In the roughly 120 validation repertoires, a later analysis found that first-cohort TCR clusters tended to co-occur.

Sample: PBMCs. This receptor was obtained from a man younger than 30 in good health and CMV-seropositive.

The CDR3 sequence is CASRRATGNNYQPQHF. The CDR3 DNA follows: TGTGCCAGCAGACGAGCGACAGGGAATAATTATCAGCCCCAGCATTTT. This chain connects TRBV28 to TRBJ1-5; 7 positions agree with TRBD1. The germline V gene has CDR1 MDHEN and CDR2 SYDVKM. This CDR3 is built from 16 residues. The V gene end was trimmed by 6 bases and the J gene end by 5 bases; junction bases not matched to a gene: 13.